The source of this TCR beta chain is a study of molecular identifiers for immune sequencing clone quantification. This clonotype was observed once. This sequence may be a read error, since a much larger clone differs from it by one base. From the PCR reads, TCRdb called clonotypes with MiXCR, one entry per CDR3 protein. Of around 300,000 distinct CDR3 sequences in the sample, about 22% were seen once. Per the germline V gene, CDR1 is SQVTM and CDR2 is ANQGSEA. This CDR3 spans 14 amino acids. Source material: naive CD8+ T cells from blood, with Jurkat cell RNA spiked in. The subset denotes: FACS-sorted CD8+CD4-CCR7+CD45RA+ naive T cells. This clonotype was obtained from a human donor in good health. Some libraries in this study had Jurkat cell RNA spiked in. The chain recombines TRBV29-1 with TRBJ1-1, with D possibly being TRBD1 (5 bases). The chain's CDR3 is CCVDRQSQNTEAFF. In DNA form, the CDR3 reads TGCTGCGTGGATAGACAGAGCCAGAACACTGAAGCTTTCTTT.